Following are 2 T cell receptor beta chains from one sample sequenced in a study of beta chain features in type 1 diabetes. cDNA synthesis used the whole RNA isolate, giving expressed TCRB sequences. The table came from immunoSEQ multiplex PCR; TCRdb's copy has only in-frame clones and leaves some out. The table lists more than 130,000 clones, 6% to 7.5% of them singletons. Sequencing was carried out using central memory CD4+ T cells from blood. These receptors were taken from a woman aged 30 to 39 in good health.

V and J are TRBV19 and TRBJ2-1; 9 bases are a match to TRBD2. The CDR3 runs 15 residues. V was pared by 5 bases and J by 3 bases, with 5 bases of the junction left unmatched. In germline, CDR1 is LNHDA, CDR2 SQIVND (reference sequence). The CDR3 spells CASSWAAGGYNEQFF. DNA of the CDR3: TGTGCCAGTAGTTGGGCAGCGGGAGGCTACAATGAGCAGTTCTTC.

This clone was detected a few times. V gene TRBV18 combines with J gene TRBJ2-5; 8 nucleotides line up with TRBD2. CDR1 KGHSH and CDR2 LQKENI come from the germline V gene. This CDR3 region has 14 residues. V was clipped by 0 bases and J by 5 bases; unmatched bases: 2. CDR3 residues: CASSPPGGRETQYF. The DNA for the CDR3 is TGTGCCAGCTCACCACCGGGCGGGAGGGAGACCCAGTACTTC.